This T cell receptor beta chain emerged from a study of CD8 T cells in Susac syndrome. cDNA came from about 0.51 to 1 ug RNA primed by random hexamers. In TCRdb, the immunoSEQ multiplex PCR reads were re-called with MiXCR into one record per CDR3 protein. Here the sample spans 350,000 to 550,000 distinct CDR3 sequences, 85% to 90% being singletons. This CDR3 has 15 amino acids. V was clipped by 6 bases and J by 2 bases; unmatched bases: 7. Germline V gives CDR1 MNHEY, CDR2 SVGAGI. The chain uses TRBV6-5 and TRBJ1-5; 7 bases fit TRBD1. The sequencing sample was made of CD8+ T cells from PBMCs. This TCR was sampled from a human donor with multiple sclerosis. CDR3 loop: CASRASGGGNQPQHF. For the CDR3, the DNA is TGTGCCAGCAGGGCCTCAGGGGGTGGCAATCAGCCCCAGCATTTT.